A selection of T cell receptor beta chains follows, all from one sample in a study of CD8 T cells in ankylosing spondylitis. TCRdb independently ran MiXCR on the 5' RACE reads; one entry per CDR3 protein. The data contain a few hundred thousand distinct CDR3 sequences, approximately 24% of them singletons. The sequencing sample was made of blood, either unsorted or a sorted T cell fraction (not recorded which). The receptors were sampled from a male donor with ankylosing spondylitis or in good health (not recorded which). CDR3s include the opening cysteine and the closing phenylalanine or tryptophan. D genes are given only for firm matches.

d_call: TRBD2
j_call: TRBJ2-3
v_call: TRBV7-9
cdr3_aa: CASSLASGGAAYF

d_call: NA
j_call: TRBJ2-1
v_call: TRBV20-1
cdr3_aa: CSASPHEQFF

d_call: TRBD2
j_call: TRBJ2-3
v_call: TRBV29-1
cdr3_aa: CSVEGTSGSTDTQYF

d_call: NA
j_call: TRBJ2-7
v_call: TRBV4-2
cdr3_aa: CASSHTPGNYEQYF

d_call: NA
j_call: TRBJ2-7
v_call: TRBV6-2/TRBV6-3
cdr3_aa: CASTDGQPSEQYF

d_call: NA
j_call: TRBJ2-7
v_call: TRBV10-3
cdr3_aa: CAIREASSYEQYF

d_call: NA
j_call: TRBJ1-2
v_call: TRBV4-2
cdr3_aa: CASGHPDIYGYTF

d_call: NA
j_call: TRBJ1-3
v_call: TRBV12-3/TRBV12-4
cdr3_aa: CASSLRAGNTIYF

d_call: NA
j_call: TRBJ2-5
v_call: TRBV12-3/TRBV12-4
cdr3_aa: CASSLGEPGTQYF

d_call: TRBD2
j_call: TRBJ2-5
v_call: TRBV9
cdr3_aa: CASSVKAGGSTKETQYF

d_call: NA
j_call: TRBJ2-5
v_call: TRBV30
cdr3_aa: CAWSFPRWETQYF

d_call: NA
j_call: TRBJ2-1
v_call: TRBV5-1
cdr3_aa: CASSLAQGGNEQFF

d_call: NA
j_call: TRBJ1-1
v_call: TRBV6-1
cdr3_aa: CASSESTTRVAMIAFF

d_call: TRBD2
j_call: TRBJ2-7
v_call: TRBV12-3/TRBV12-4
cdr3_aa: CASRDTSGGYEQYF

d_call: TRBD2
j_call: TRBJ2-1
v_call: TRBV20-1
cdr3_aa: CSAGLAGVHNEQFF

d_call: TRBD1
j_call: TRBJ2-2
v_call: TRBV7-3
cdr3_aa: CASSLGGQGATGELFF

d_call: TRBD2
j_call: TRBJ2-3
v_call: TRBV29-1
cdr3_aa: CSVETPSGGWDTQYF

d_call: TRBD1
j_call: TRBJ1-6
v_call: TRBV12-3/TRBV12-4
cdr3_aa: CASRNRDRVNSPLHF

d_call: NA
j_call: TRBJ2-6
v_call: TRBV12-3/TRBV12-4
cdr3_aa: CASSRDTSGANVLTF

d_call: NA
j_call: TRBJ1-5
v_call: TRBV20-1
cdr3_aa: CSAQSTGSNQPQHF

d_call: NA
j_call: TRBJ2-1
v_call: TRBV6-5
cdr3_aa: CASSYSPSMAYNEQFF

d_call: TRBD1
j_call: TRBJ1-2
v_call: TRBV10-3
cdr3_aa: CAISERDRGINGYTF